One sample yielded the 19 T cell receptor beta chains listed below, sequenced in a study of response to subunit inactivated influenza vaccine. MiXCR was run by TCRdb on the RT-PCR reads, yielding one entry per CDR3 protein. The sample includes around 750,000 distinct CDR3 sequences, about 20% of them seen just once. The material sequenced was PBMCs from blood, taken more than 4 days after vaccination. These receptor sequences come from a middle-aged man who received an inactivated influenza vaccine.

This clonotype has just a few counts. The J gene is TRBJ2-3, the V gene TRBV20-1, with 11 bases that match TRBD2. V was clipped by 0 bases and J by 5 bases; unmatched bases: 10. The germline V gene has CDR1 DFQATT and CDR2 SNEGSKA (reference sequence). CDR3 size: 17 residues. The CDR3 sequence: CSARDRSGRAWVDTQYF. DNA of the CDR3: TGCAGTGCTAGAGATCGTAGCGGGAGGGCCTGGGTAGATACGCAGTATTTT.

The table lists this clonotype with a count of one. The CDR3 DNA reads as TGCAGCGCCGCGAGAGGGACAGGGGCAGACACCGGGGAGCTGTTTTTT. It codes for CSAARGTGADTGELFF. This chain links TRBV29-1 with TRBJ2-2; 10 bases are a match to TRBD1. The germline V gene has CDR1 SQVTM and CDR2 ANQGSEA. CDR3 size: 16 residues. V shed 7 bases and J 3 bases; nucleotides not matched to a gene: 11.

The rearrangement uses TRBV27 and TRBJ2-4, with 9 bases lining up with TRBD1. The CDR3 loop spans 16 amino acids. Per germline, CDR1 MNHEY and CDR2 SMNVEV (reference sequence). V shed 6 bases, J shed 2 bases, and the junction held 8 bases outside the gene matches. CDR3 DNA sequence: TGTGCCAGCAGAATCCGGGACAGGGTAACCAAAAACATTCAGTACTTC. Encoded protein: CASRIRDRVTKNIQYF.

This clonotype occurred a few times. The V call is TRBV6-5, the J call TRBJ1-5; D is unresolved. This CDR3 has 15 residues. The ends were cut back, 0 bases at V and 6 bases at J, with 12 bases in the middle. CDR1 MNHEY and CDR2 SVGAGI come from the germline V gene. CDR3 in amino acids: CASSYSWGERQPQHF. The CDR3 DNA sequence: TGTGCCAGCAGTTACTCGTGGGGAGAGCGTCAGCCCCAGCATTTT.

CDR3 amino acids: CSARESSGSSDTQYF. The CDR3 nucleotides are TGCAGTGCTAGAGAGAGTAGCGGGAGTTCAGATACGCAGTATTTT. The chain is built from TRBV20-1 and TRBJ2-3, with 9 bases identical to TRBD2. Germline trimming cut 0 bases from V and 4 bases from J; bases unmatched to any gene: 5. CDR1 is DFQATT, CDR2 SNEGSKA, per germline (reference sequence). The CDR3 contains 15 residues.

This clonotype has only a few counts. The chain has TRBV12-3 or TRBV12-4 and TRBJ2-3, with D possibly matching TRBD2 (7 bases). V lost 6 bases and J lost 2, with 15 bases in between. The CDR3 contains 15 residues. The CDR3 spells CASRGAGVNTDTQYF. CDR3 nucleotide sequence: TGTGCCAGCAGGGGGGCGGGGGTTAACACAGATACGCAGTATTTT.

J is TRBJ1-2 and V is TRBV5-1, with D unclear. Per the germline V gene, CDR1 is SGHRS and CDR2 is YFSETQ. V lost 0 bases and J lost 4, with 22 bases in between. The CDR3 consists of 18 residues. Here the CDR3 reads CASSLAGSFIDQLYGYTF. Written as DNA, the CDR3 is TGCGCCAGCAGCTTGGCCGGATCGTTTATAGATCAGCTCTATGGCTACACCTTC. Full variable domain (outside the CDR3, taken from reference TRBV5-1 and TRBJ1-2): KAGVTQTPRYLIKTRGQQVTLSCSPISGHRSVSWYQQTPGQGLQFLFEYFSETQRNKGNFPGRFSGRQFSNSRSEMNVSTLELGDSALYLCASSLAGSFIDQLYGYTFGSGTRLTVV.

This clonotype was observed a handful of times. The chain couples TRBV30 to TRBJ2-2, with D hard to call. Germline CDR1 reads GTSNPN; CDR2 reads SVGIG (reference sequence). There are 11 residues in the CDR3. Trimming took off 3 bases at V and 5 bases at J, with 4 bases between the two ends. Written as DNA, the CDR3 is TGTGCCTGGAGCAATACCGGGGAGCTGTTTTTT. Its protein product is CAWSNTGELFF.

The genes are TRBV7-2 and TRBJ2-1; D unclear. V shed 1 base and J shed 12 bases, with 10 bases lying between them. The V gene's germline CDR1 is SGHTA and CDR2 FQGNSA. This CDR3 has 12 amino acids. CDR3 DNA sequence: TGTGCCAGCAGCTTAGTCTTAGGTCGGCAGTTCTTC. This codes for CASSLVLGRQFF.

This sequence joins TRBV24-1 and TRBJ2-1, with D tentatively TRBD2 (5 bases). The CDR3 extends over 16 amino acids. Trimming took off 3 bases at V and 8 bases at J, with 19 bases between the two ends. The germline CDR1 and CDR2 sequences are KGHDR and SFDVKD. CDR3 bases: TGTGCCACCAGTGATCCCCAAGGTCCTAGCACGGATGAGCAGTTCTTC. Translation gives CATSDPQGPSTDEQFF.

This clonotype was seen just once. The rearrangement joins TRBV12-3 or TRBV12-4 to TRBJ2-7; 8 bases map to TRBD1. With V trimmed by 5 bases and J by 3 bases, 6 bases remained unmatched. The CDR3 covers 14 residues. The CDR3 here is CASSRGQEDYEQYF. DNA for the CDR3: TGTGCCAGCAGTCGGGGACAGGAAGACTACGAGCAGTACTTC.

The chain couples TRBV14 to TRBJ1-1, with D maybe TRBD1 (6 bases). V was clipped by 3 bases and J by 3 bases, with 11 bases between them. The CDR3 totals 14 residues. Germline CDR1 and CDR2: SGHDN and FVKESK. CDR3 loop: CASSQVRGDTEAFF. The CDR3 nucleotides read TGTGCCAGCAGCCAGGTCAGGGGTGACACTGAAGCTTTCTTT.

This clonotype came up a few times. The J gene is TRBJ2-5, the V gene TRBV28, with D perhaps TRBD1 (5 bases). The CDR3 runs to 11 residues. CDR1 is MDHEN and CDR2 is SYDVKM in the germline V gene. Trimming removed 4 bases from V and 9 bases from J, with 9 bases in between. The CDR3 region is CASSYKGAQYF. Here the CDR3 DNA reads TGTGCCAGCAGTTATAAAGGGGCCCAGTACTTC.

The table lists this clonotype with a few counts. This chain uses TRBV20-1 with TRBJ2-3, with D possibly being TRBD1 (6 bases). V lost 2 bases to trimming and J lost 3 bases, with 12 bases between them. CDR3 length equals 14 residues. Germline CDR1 DFQATT, CDR2 SNEGSKA (reference sequence). The CDR3, as DNA: TGCAGTGCTAGAATCCAGGGGAGAACAGATACGCAGTATTTT. Amino acids: CSARIQGRTDTQYF.

V usage is TRBV12-3 or TRBV12-4 and J usage is TRBJ2-1, with a weak D call TRBD2 (6 bases). The CDR3 is made up of 16 amino acids. Trimming took off 5 bases at V and 4 bases at J, with 18 bases between the two ends. The CDR3 DNA reads as TGTGCCAGCAGTGAGTCCAGTGGTAGCGGTTACAATGAGCAGTTCTTC. Translation: CASSESSGSGYNEQFF.

This clonotype was counted between two and nine times. CDR3: CSATDNYEQYF. CDR3 in DNA: TGCAGTGCTACCGACAACTACGAGCAGTACTTC. V is TRBV20-1 and J is TRBJ2-7, with D uncertain. The CDR3 contains 11 residues. Germline V gene data show CDR1 as DFQATT and CDR2 as SNEGSKA (reference sequence). V shed 4 bases and J shed 3 bases, with 7 bases lying between them.

This sequence joins TRBV29-1 and TRBJ2-1; D is perhaps TRBD2 (6 bases). The CDR3 spans 14 residues. Trimming took off 4 bases at V and 1 base at J, with 11 bases between the two ends. The germline gives CDR1 SQVTM, CDR2 ANQGSEA. Here the CDR3 DNA reads TGCAGCGTTGTAGGGCGGGATTCCTACAATGAGCAGTTCTTC. It encodes CSVVGRDSYNEQFF.

The rearrangement links TRBV20-1 to TRBJ2-7; tentatively, D is TRBD1 (5 bases). V was trimmed by 6 bases and J by 0 bases, leaving 15 bases between them. The CDR3 contains 14 residues. CDR1 is DFQATT and CDR2 is SNEGSKA in the germline V gene (reference sequence). The CDR3 sequence is CSAKAPGPSYEQYF. The CDR3 coding sequence is TGCAGTGCGAAGGCCCCAGGGCCCTCCTACGAGCAGTACTTC.

The chain carries TRBV18 and TRBJ2-3, with D perhaps assigned TRBD1 or TRBD2 (5 bases each). CDR1 and CDR2 (germline): KGHSH, LQKENI. V lost 6 bases and J 3 bases, leaving 13 bases between the germline ends. The CDR3 runs 14 residues. In DNA form, the CDR3 reads TGTGCCAGCTCGCCGGGACCGCCGACAGATACGCAGTATTTT. Its protein product is CASSPGPPTDTQYF. Complete variable domain (other parts from reference TRBV18 and TRBJ2-3): NAGVMQNPRHLVRRRGQEARLRCSPMKGHSHVYWYRQLPEEGLKFMVYLQKENIIDESGMPKERFSAEFPKEGPSILRIQQVVRGDSAAYFCASSPGPPTDTQYFGPGTRLTVL.